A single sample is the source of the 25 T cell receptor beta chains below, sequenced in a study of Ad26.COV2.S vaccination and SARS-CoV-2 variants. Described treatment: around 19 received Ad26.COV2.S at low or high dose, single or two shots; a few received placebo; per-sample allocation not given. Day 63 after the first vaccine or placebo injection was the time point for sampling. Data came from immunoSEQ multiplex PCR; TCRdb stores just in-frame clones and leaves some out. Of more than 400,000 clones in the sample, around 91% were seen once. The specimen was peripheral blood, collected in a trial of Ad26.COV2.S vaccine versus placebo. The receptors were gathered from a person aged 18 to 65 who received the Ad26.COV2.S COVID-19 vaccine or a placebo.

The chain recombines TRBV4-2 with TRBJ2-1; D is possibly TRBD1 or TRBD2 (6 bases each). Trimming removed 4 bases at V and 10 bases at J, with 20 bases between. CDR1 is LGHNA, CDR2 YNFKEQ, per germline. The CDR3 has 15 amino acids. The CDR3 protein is CASSLTTRGEGEQFF. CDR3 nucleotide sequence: TGTGCCAGCAGCCTCACGACTAGGGGGGAAGGGGAGCAGTTCTTC.

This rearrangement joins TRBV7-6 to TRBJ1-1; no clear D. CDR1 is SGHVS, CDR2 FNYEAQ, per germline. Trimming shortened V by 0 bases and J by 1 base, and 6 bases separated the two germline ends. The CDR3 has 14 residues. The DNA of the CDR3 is TGTGCCAGCAGCTTAGCCCTAGGGAACACTGAAGCTTTCTTT. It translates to CASSLALGNTEAFF.

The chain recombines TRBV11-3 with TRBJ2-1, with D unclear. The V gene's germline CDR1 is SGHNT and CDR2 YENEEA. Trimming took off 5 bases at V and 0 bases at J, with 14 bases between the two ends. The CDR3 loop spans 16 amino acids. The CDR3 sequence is CASSPDTSSSYNEQFF. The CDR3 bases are TGTGCCAGCAGCCCCGACACGAGTAGCTCCTACAATGAGCAGTTCTTC.

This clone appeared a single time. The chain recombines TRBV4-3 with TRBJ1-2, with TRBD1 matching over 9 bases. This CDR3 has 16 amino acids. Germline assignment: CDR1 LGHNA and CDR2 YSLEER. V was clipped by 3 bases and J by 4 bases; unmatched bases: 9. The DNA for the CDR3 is TGCGCCAGCAGCCAGGCCGGACAGGGGTTCAGCTATGGCTACACCTTC. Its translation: CASSQAGQGFSYGYTF.

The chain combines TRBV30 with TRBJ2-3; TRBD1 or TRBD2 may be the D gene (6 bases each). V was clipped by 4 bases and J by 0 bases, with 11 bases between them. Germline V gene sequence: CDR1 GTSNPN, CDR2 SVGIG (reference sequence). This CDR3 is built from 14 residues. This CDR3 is CAWTTGTSTDTQYF. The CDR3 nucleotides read TGTGCCTGGACCACAGGGACTAGCACAGATACGCAGTATTTT.

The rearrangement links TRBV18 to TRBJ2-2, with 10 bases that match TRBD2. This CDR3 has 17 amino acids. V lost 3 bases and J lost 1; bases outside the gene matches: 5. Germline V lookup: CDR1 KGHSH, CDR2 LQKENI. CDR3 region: CASSPGLAAMNTGELFF. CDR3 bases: TGTGCCAGCTCACCCGGACTAGCGGCAATGAACACCGGGGAGCTGTTTTTT.

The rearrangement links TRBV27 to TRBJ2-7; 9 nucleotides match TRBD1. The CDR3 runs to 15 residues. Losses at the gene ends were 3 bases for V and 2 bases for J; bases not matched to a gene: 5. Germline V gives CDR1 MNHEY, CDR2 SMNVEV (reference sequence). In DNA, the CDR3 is TGTGCCAGCAGTTTCTCGGGACAGGGCCCCTACGAGCAGTACTTC. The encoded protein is CASSFSGQGPYEQYF.

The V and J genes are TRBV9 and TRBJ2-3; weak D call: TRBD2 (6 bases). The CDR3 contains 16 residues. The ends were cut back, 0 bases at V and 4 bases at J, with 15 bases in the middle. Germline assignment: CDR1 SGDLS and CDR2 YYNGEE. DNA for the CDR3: TGTGCCAGCAGCGTAGACCATTCTGGAGGGGCAGATACGCAGTATTTT. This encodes CASSVDHSGGADTQYF.

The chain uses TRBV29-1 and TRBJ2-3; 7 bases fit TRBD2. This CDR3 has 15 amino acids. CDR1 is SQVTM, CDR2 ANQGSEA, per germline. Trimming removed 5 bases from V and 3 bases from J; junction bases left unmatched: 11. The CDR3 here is CSVPQSGIRTDTQYF. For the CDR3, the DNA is TGCAGCGTTCCCCAGAGCGGGATCCGAACAGATACGCAGTATTTT.

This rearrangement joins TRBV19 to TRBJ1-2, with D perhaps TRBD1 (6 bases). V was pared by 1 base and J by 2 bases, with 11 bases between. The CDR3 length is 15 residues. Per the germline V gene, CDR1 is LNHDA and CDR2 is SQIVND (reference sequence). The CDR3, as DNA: TGTGCCAGTAGTATAGGAGGGGGGAACAACTATGGCTACACCTTC. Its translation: CASSIGGGNNYGYTF.

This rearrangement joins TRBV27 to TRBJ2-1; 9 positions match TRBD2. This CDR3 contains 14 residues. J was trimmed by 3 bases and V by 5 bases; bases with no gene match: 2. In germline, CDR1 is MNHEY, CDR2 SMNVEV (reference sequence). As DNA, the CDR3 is TGTGCCAGCAGTCCTAGCGGGAACTACAATGAGCAGTTCTTC. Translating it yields CASSPSGNYNEQFF.

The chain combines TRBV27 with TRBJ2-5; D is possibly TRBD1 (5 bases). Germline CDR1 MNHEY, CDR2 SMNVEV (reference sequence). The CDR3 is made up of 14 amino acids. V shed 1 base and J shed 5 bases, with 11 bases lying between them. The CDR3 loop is CASSLYRSMETQYF. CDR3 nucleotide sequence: TGTGCCAGCAGTTTATACAGGAGTATGGAGACCCAGTACTTC.

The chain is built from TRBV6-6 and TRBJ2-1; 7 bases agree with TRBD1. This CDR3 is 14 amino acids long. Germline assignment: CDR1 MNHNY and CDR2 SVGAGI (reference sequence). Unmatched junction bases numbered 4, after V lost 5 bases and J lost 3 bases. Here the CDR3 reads CASSITGDYNEQFF. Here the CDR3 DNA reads TGTGCCAGCAGTATTACAGGGGACTACAATGAGCAGTTCTTC.

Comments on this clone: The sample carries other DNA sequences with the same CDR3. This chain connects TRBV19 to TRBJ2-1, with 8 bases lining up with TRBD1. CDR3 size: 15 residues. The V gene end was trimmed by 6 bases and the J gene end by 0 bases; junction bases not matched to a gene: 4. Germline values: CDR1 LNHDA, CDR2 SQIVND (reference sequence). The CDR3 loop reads CASSLRGHSYNEQFF. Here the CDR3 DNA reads TGTGCCAGTAGCCTCAGGGGGCACTCCTACAATGAGCAGTTCTTC.

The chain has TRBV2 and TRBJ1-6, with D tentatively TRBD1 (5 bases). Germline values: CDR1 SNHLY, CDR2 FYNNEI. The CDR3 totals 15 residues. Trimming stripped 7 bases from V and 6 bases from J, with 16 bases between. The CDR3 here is CASKTAREGNSPLHF. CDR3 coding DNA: TGTGCCAGCAAGACAGCCAGAGAGGGTAATTCACCCCTCCACTTT. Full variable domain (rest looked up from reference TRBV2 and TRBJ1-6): EPEVTQTPSHQVTQMGQEVILRCVPISNHLYFYWYRQILGQKVEFLVSFYNNEISEKSEIFDDQFSVERPDGSNFTLKIRSTKLEDSAMYFCASKTAREGNSPLHFGNGTRLTVT.

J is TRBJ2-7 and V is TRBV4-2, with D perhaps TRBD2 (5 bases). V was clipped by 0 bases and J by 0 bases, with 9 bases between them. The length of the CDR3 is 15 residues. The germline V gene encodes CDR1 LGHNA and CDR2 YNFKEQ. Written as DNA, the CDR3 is TGTGCCAGCAGCCAAGAGGCCGGGATCTCCTACGAGCAGTACTTC. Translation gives CASSQEAGISYEQYF.

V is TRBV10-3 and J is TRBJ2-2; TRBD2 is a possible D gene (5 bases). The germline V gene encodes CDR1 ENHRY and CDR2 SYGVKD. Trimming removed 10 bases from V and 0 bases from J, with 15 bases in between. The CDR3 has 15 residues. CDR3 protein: CATPRGQTNTGELFF. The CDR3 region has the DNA TGTGCCACGCCTCGAGGGCAGACGAACACCGGGGAGCTGTTTTTT.

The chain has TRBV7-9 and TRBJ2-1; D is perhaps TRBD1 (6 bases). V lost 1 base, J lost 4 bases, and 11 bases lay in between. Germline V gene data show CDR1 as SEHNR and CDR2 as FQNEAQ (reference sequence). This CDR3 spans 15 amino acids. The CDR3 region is CASSLGGGPYNEQFF. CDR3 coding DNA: TGTGCCAGCAGCTTAGGAGGGGGACCTTACAATGAGCAGTTCTTC.

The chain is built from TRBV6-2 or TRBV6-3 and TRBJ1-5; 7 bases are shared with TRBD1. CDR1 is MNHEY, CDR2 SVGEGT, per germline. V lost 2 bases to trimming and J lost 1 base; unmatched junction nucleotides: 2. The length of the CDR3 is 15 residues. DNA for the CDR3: TGTGCCAGCAGTTACAGGGGGCAGAGCAATCAGCCCCAGCATTTT. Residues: CASSYRGQSNQPQHF.

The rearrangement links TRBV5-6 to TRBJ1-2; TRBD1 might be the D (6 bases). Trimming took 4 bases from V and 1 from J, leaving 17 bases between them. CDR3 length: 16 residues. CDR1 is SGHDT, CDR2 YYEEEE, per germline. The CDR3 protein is CASSPNPDRVNYGYTF. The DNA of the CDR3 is TGTGCCAGCAGCCCAAACCCGGACAGAGTTAACTATGGCTACACCTTC.

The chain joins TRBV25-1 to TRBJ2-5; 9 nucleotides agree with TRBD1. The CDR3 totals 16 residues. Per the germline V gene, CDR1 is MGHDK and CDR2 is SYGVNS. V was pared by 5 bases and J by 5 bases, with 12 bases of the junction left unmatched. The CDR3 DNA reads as TGTGCCAGCAGTATTGTGGGACAGGGATTTAGGGAGACCCAGTACTTC. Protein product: CASSIVGQGFRETQYF.

The CDR3 DNA is TGTGCCAGCAGCGTAGGACTAGCCTCGCTTGAGACCCAGTACTTC. Translated: CASSVGLASLETQYF. The chain joins TRBV9 to TRBJ2-5; 7 bases fit TRBD2. With V trimmed by 0 bases and J by 5 bases, 7 bases remained unmatched. Germline lookup yields CDR1 SGDLS and CDR2 YYNGEE. CDR3 length equals 15 residues.

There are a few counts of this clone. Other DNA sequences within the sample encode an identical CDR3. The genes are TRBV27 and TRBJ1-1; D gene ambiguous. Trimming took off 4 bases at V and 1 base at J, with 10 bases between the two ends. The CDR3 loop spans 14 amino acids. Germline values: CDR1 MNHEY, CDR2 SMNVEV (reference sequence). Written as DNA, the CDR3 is TGTGCCAGCAGTTCGCTGGGATGGAACACTGAAGCTTTCTTT. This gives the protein CASSSLGWNTEAFF.

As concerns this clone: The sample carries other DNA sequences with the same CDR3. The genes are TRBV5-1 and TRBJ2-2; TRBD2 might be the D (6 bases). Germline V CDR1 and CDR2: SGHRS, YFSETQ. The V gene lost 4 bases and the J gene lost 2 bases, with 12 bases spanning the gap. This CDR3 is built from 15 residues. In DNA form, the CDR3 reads TGCGCCAGCAGCCCGGGACTGTTAAACACCGGGGAGCTGTTTTTT. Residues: CASSPGLLNTGELFF.

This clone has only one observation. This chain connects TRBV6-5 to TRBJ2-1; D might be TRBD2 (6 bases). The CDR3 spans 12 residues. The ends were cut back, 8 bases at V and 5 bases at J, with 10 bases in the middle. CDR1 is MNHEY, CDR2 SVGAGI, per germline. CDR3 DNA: TGTGCCAGCTCGGGACTTAACAATGAGCAGTTCTTC. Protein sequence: CASSGLNNEQFF.